The 4 T cell receptor beta chains given below trace back to one sample, sequenced in a study of blood T cell repertoires in COVID-19. Produced via immunoSEQ multiplex PCR; TCRdb's table is partial and in-frame only. The sample holds around 160,000 clones, around 89% seen once. Specimen: peripheral blood. The receptors stem from a man in his 60s with acute or convalescent COVID-19.

This clone was detected only once. The chain recombines TRBV5-5 with TRBJ1-2, with D unresolved. The length of the CDR3 is 12 residues. V was trimmed by 2 bases and J by 4 bases, leaving 6 bases between them. Per germline, CDR1 SGHKS and CDR2 YYEKEE (reference sequence). The CDR3 protein is CASSFGIYGYTF. Here the CDR3 DNA reads TGTGCCAGCAGCTTCGGGATCTATGGCTACACCTTC.

This chain links TRBV9 with TRBJ1-4, with TRBD1 identical over 9 bases. The germline V gene encodes CDR1 SGDLS and CDR2 YYNGEE. The junction had 7 bases not matched to a gene; V was cut back by 5 bases and J by 8 bases. The CDR3 loop spans 14 amino acids. CDR3 amino acids: CASSGTGMAEKLFF. The CDR3 DNA reads TGTGCCAGCAGTGGGACAGGGATGGCGGAAAAACTGTTTTTT.

CDR3: CASSKQQGAEQYF. CDR3 coding DNA: TGTGCCAGTAGTAAACAACAGGGGGCCGAGCAGTACTTC. The chain employs TRBV19 and TRBJ2-7; 9 bases fit TRBD1. Germline V CDR1 and CDR2: LNHDA, SQIVND (reference sequence). CDR3 length equals 13 residues. The trim removed 4 bases at V and 6 bases at J, leaving 4 bases unmatched. Looking up the rest from reference TRBV19 and TRBJ2-7 gives the full variable domain: DGGITQSPKYLFRKEGQNVTLSCEQNLNHDAMYWYRQDPGQGLRLIYYSQIVNDFQKGDIAEGYSVSREKKESFPLTVTSAQKNPTAFYLCASSKQQGAEQYFGPGTRLTVT.

The V gene is TRBV5-8, the J gene TRBJ2-3; 8 bases match TRBD1. The V segment lost 2 bases and the J segment 3 bases; nucleotides outside the gene matches: 8. The CDR3 runs to 16 residues. CDR1 is SGHTS, CDR2 YDEGEE, per germline. The CDR3 DNA reads as TGTGCCAGCAGCTTTCAGCTGGACAGGGTGACAGATACGCAGTATTTT. It yields the protein CASSFQLDRVTDTQYF.